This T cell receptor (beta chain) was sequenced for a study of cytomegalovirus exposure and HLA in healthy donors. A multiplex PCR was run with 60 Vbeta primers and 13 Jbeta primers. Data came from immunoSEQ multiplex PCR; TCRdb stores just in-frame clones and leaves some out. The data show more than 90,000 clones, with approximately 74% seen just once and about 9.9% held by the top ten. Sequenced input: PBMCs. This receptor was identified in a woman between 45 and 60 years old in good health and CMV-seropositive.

For the CDR3, the DNA is TGTGCCAGTACGGTGACAGGATCTGGGTCGAACACTGAAGCTTTCTTT. Translated: CASTVTGSGSNTEAFF. The chain is built from TRBV19 and TRBJ1-1, with D maybe TRBD1 (6 bases). The germline V gene has CDR1 LNHDA and CDR2 SQIVND (reference sequence). Trimming took off 7 bases at V and 1 base at J, with 19 bases between the two ends. This CDR3 is built from 16 residues.